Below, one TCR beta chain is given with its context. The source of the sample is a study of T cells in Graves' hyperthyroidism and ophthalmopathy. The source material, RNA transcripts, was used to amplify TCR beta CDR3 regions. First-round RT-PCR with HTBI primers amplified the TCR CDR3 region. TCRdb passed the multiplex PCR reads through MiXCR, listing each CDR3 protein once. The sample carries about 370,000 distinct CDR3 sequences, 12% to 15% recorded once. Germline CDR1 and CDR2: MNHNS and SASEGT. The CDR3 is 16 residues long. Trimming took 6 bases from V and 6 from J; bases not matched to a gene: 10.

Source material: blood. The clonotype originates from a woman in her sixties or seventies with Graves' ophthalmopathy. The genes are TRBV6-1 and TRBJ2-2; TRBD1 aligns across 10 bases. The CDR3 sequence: CASSRRDRGIAGELFF. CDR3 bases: TGTGCCAGCAGCCGCCGGGACAGGGGTATCGCCGGGGAGCTGTTTTTT.